The entry below gives a single T cell receptor beta chain sequence along with its context. TEMRA cells were FACS-enriched, unlike CD8+ and CD4+ T cells, which were negatively isolated. This sample is part of a study of CD8 T cells in Susac syndrome. This CDR3 has 15 amino acids. Per germline, CDR1 SGDLS and CDR2 YYNGEE. V shed 3 bases and J shed 8 bases, with 17 bases lying between them. After extraction with the RNeasy kit, roughly 0.45 to 1 ug of the RNA was reverse transcribed using random hexamers. TCRdb reanalysed the immunoSEQ multiplex PCR reads using MiXCR and keeps one entry per CDR3 protein. The sample lists about 280,000 distinct CDR3 sequences; roughly 85% were seen once.

The V and J genes are TRBV9 and TRBJ1-4; D uncertain. Sequencing input: CD8+ T cells from PBMCs. The sequence came from a human donor with multiple sclerosis. CDR3 sequence (DNA): TGTGCCAGCAGCGCTGGCGGGGTTCTCGGGGAAAAACTGTTTTTT. Its protein product is CASSAGGVLGEKLFF. Full variable domain (rest looked up from reference TRBV9 and TRBJ1-4): DSGVTQTPKHLITATGQRVTLRCSPRSGDLSVYWYQQSLDQGLQFLIQYYNGEERAKGNILERFSAQQFPDLHSELNLSSLELGDSALYFCASSAGGVLGEKLFFGSGTQLSVL.